The 9 T cell receptor beta chains in this list originate from one sample, sequenced in a study of early T cells in non-severe SARS-CoV-2 infection. MiXCR, applied by TCRdb to the 5' RACE reads, yields one record per CDR3 protein. This table has about 60,000 distinct CDR3 sequences, 10% to 15% appearing once. Sequencing was carried out using whole blood. Receptors originate from an adult who was a healthcare worker with PCR-confirmed SARS-CoV-2 infection or an uninfected control (not recorded which).

The table lists this clonotype with many counts. The V and J genes are TRBV6-5 and TRBJ1-6, with D unclear. CDR1 is MNHEY, CDR2 SVGAGI, per germline. The CDR3 has 15 residues. Deletions cut 0 bases from V and 10 bases from J, with 13 bases between. CDR3: CASSYSSGLESPLHF. CDR3 bases: TGTGCCAGCAGTTACTCTTCGGGGTTGGAATCACCCCTCCACTTT.

This rearrangement joins TRBV7-2 to TRBJ2-7; the D gene could be TRBD1 or TRBD2 (6 bases each). V was shortened by 1 base and J by 2 bases, with 15 bases between the two germline ends. The CDR3 runs 16 residues. Germline CDR1 SGHTA, CDR2 FQGNSA. The chain's CDR3 is CASSLDSGGKAYEQYF. For the CDR3, the DNA is TGTGCCAGCAGCTTAGATTCCGGGGGCAAAGCCTACGAGCAGTACTTC. Using reference TRBV7-2 and TRBJ2-7 for the parts outside the CDR3, the full variable domain is GAGVSQSPSNKVTEKGKDVELRCDPISGHTALYWYRQSLGQGLEFLIYFQGNSAPDKSGLPSDRFSAERTGGSVSTLTIQRTQQEDSAVYLCASSLDSGGKAYEQYFGPGTRLTVT.

This clonotype was observed a few times. The genes are TRBV5-5 and TRBJ2-1; TRBD1 agrees at 7 bases. Per germline, CDR1 SGHKS and CDR2 YYEKEE (reference sequence). The CDR3 covers 11 residues. V shed 1 base and J 14 bases; nucleotides not matched to a gene: 3. The CDR3 coding sequence is TGTGCCAGCAGCTTGTTTACAGGGGAGTTCTTC. This gives the protein CASSLFTGEFF.

Many counts were recorded for this clonotype. This chain links TRBV7-8 with TRBJ2-5; a possible D gene is TRBD1 (6 bases). The V end was cut by 7 bases, the J end by 2 bases, with 11 bases between. The CDR3 runs to 13 residues. Looked up from germline, CDR1 is SGHVS and CDR2 is FQNEAQ. DNA of the CDR3: TGTGCCAGCAAGGGGACACCTCAAGAGACCCAGTACTTC. It is translated as CASKGTPQETQYF.

The sample holds a few counts of this clonotype. This chain links TRBV12-3 or TRBV12-4 with TRBJ2-3, with 11 positions matching TRBD2. With 8 bases clipped from V and 2 bases from J, the junction kept 15 bases outside the gene matches. The CDR3 consists of 18 residues. The CDR3 reads CASHPGLAGGPTTDTQYF. In DNA, the CDR3 is TGTGCCAGCCATCCCGGGCTAGCGGGGGGCCCGACCACAGATACGCAGTATTTT.

This clonotype appeared many times. The rearrangement uses TRBV18 and TRBJ1-1; D perhaps matches TRBD1 (5 bases). This CDR3 contains 15 residues. The V end was cut by 4 bases, the J end by 1 base, with 13 bases between. The germline gives CDR1 KGHSH, CDR2 LQKENI. In nucleotides, the CDR3 is TGTGCCAGCTCACGGTCAGGGACTAAGAACACTGAAGCTTTCTTT. Its protein product is CASSRSGTKNTEAFF.

This chain uses TRBV12-3 or TRBV12-4 with TRBJ2-1; D uncertain. The CDR3 runs 14 residues. V was cut by 5 bases and J by 0 bases, with 8 bases left in between. CDR3 sequence (DNA): TGTGCCAGCAGTCCACAATACTCCTACAATGAGCAGTTCTTC. Amino acids: CASSPQYSYNEQFF.

This clonotype was found many times. The chain links TRBV5-4 to TRBJ2-2; no reliable D call. This CDR3 is 16 amino acids long. Germline V gene lookup returns CDR1 SGHNT and CDR2 YYREEE (reference sequence). V was shortened by 4 bases and J by 4 bases, with 17 bases between the two germline ends. As DNA, the CDR3 is TGTGCCAGCAGCCTCCCCAGACTGATAGGCACCGGGGAGCTGTTTTTT. This codes for CASSLPRLIGTGELFF. Variable domain in full (rest from reference TRBV5-4 and TRBJ2-2): ETGVTQSPTHLIKTRGQQVTLRCSSQSGHNTVSWYQQALGQGPQFIFQYYREEENGRGNFPPRFSGLQFPNYSSELNVNALELDDSALYLCASSLPRLIGTGELFFGEGSRLTVL.

This clonotype was found many times. The gene calls are TRBV28 and TRBJ1-1; 7 bases align to TRBD1. From germline, CDR1 is MDHEN and CDR2 SYDVKM. This CDR3 region has 13 residues. The J segment lost 4 bases and the V segment lost 1 base, leaving 0 bases of the junction unmatched. The chain's CDR3 is CASSLSGGTEAFF. The CDR3 DNA reads as TGTGCCAGCAGTTTATCAGGGGGCACTGAAGCTTTCTTT.